These 10 T cell receptor beta chains share one sample of origin, sequenced in a study of shared clonotypes between healthy human individuals. Method: immunoSEQ multiplex PCR; TCRdb's copy keeps in-frame clones and lacks some. The sample has some 740,000 clones; nearly 95% are singletons. Naive-designated CD8 cells lacked CD45RO, were positively enriched for CCR7, and omitted terminally differentiated effector memory CD45RA+ cells. Material for sequencing was naive CD8+ T cells sorted from blood. The receptors were sampled from a young man in good health.

V is TRBV27 and J is TRBJ2-7; 9 bases agree with TRBD2. The germline gives CDR1 MNHEY, CDR2 SMNVEV (reference sequence). The J segment lost 0 bases and the V segment lost 5 bases, leaving 2 bases of the junction unmatched. The CDR3 loop spans 14 amino acids. The CDR3 DNA reads as TGTGCCAGCAGTATGACTAGCGGCTCCTACGAGCAGTACTTC. Protein sequence: CASSMTSGSYEQYF.

The chain carries TRBV7-9 and TRBJ2-2, with 9 bases lining up with TRBD2. The V gene end was trimmed by 5 bases and the J gene end by 4 bases; junction bases not matched to a gene: 11. CDR3 length: 17 amino acids. Germline-derived CDR1 and CDR2 are SEHNR and FQNEAQ (reference sequence). Here the CDR3 DNA reads TGTGCCAGCAGCGAAGGCCCGCGGGAGGGTGGCACCGGGGAGCTGTTTTTT. Amino acids: CASSEGPREGGTGELFF.

The chain is built from TRBV7-9 and TRBJ2-3; maybe TRBD2 (6 bases). From germline, CDR1 is SEHNR and CDR2 FQNEAQ (reference sequence). V gave up 1 base and J gave up 2 bases, with 13 bases separating them. The length of the CDR3 is 16 residues. CDR3 amino acids: CASSLVEGGPTDTQYF. The CDR3 DNA is TGTGCCAGCAGCTTAGTGGAGGGCGGGCCCACAGATACGCAGTATTTT. Together with reference TRBV7-9 and TRBJ2-3, the CDR3 gives the full variable domain: DTGVSQNPRHKITKRGQNVTFRCDPISEHNRLYWYRQTLGQGPEFLTYFQNEAQLEKSRLLSDRFSAERPKGSFSTLEIQRTEQGDSAMYLCASSLVEGGPTDTQYFGPGTRLTVL.

The chain uses TRBV5-6 and TRBJ2-5, with 9 positions matching TRBD1. The CDR3 runs 15 residues. The V gene's germline CDR1 is SGHDT and CDR2 YYEEEE. The ends lost 3 bases at V and 2 bases at J; junction bases unmatched: 5. CDR3 sequence (DNA): TGTGCCAGCAGCTGGGGGGACAGGGATCAAGAGACCCAGTACTTC. This encodes CASSWGDRDQETQYF.

The rearrangement joins TRBV11-2 to TRBJ2-5; D gene ambiguous. Germline values: CDR1 SGHAT, CDR2 FQNNGV. This CDR3 has 15 amino acids. Between the trimmed V and J ends, which lost 5 bases and 3 bases, there was a span of 16 bases. CDR3 in DNA: TGTGCCAGCAGCCGATATAGGATGCCTGAAGAGACCCAGTACTTC. Amino acid sequence: CASSRYRMPEETQYF.

This chain joins TRBV27 and TRBJ2-1, with TRBD2 matching 9 bases. Germline CDR1 reads MNHEY; CDR2 reads SMNVEV (reference sequence). The CDR3 totals 16 residues. The ends lost 2 bases at V and 7 bases at J; junction bases unmatched: 9. In DNA, the CDR3 is TGTGCCAGCAGTTTAGCGGGAGGGCCAGGGGGAAATGAGCAGTTCTTC. This gives the protein CASSLAGGPGGNEQFF.

This sequence joins TRBV11-2 and TRBJ2-4, with 10 bases identical to TRBD2. Germline V CDR1 and CDR2: SGHAT, FQNNGV. Trimming cost V 3 bases and J 1 base; bases outside gene matches: 9. CDR3 length: 18 amino acids. The CDR3 sequence: CASSFDQREGPAKNIQYF. CDR3 in DNA: TGTGCCAGCAGCTTTGACCAGCGGGAGGGCCCGGCCAAAAACATTCAGTACTTC.

This clone came up once. This chain connects TRBV6-5 to TRBJ2-2; no firm D call. The CDR3 length is 15 residues. V dropped 1 base and J dropped 10 bases, with 16 bases sitting between them. The V gene's germline CDR1 is MNHEY and CDR2 SVGAGI. The CDR3, as DNA: TGTGCCAGCAGTTACTTGACCCCGAGCCAAACGGAGCTGTTTTTT. This encodes CASSYLTPSQTELFF.

V gene TRBV5-4 combines with J gene TRBJ2-2; D gene ambiguous. Trimming took off 4 bases at V and 5 bases at J, with 15 bases between the two ends. The CDR3 extends over 15 amino acids. Germline values: CDR1 SGHNT, CDR2 YYREEE (reference sequence). CDR3 nucleotides: TGTGCCAGCAGCCATGGACCGGCTCGGACCGGGGAGCTGTTTTTT. It is translated as CASSHGPARTGELFF.

In regard to this clone: Other DNA sequences from this sample encode an identical CDR3 as well. The V gene is TRBV7-6, the J gene TRBJ1-5; TRBD1 matches 9 bases. V dropped 2 bases and J dropped 3; count of bases not matched to a gene: 2. This CDR3 spans 15 amino acids. Germline values: CDR1 SGHVS, CDR2 FNYEAQ. The CDR3 here is CASSLRTGDNQPQHF. CDR3 DNA: TGTGCCAGCAGCTTACGGACAGGGGACAATCAGCCCCAGCATTTT.